This T cell receptor (beta chain) was retrieved from a study of beta chain features in type 1 diabetes. Regarding the study as a whole: In the patient group, naive, central memory and Treg TCRB repertoires seemed more alike than in the healthy donor group.

Germline V lookup: CDR1 LNHDA, CDR2 SQIVND (reference sequence). V was pared by 5 bases and J by 3 bases, with 13 bases of the junction left unmatched. CDR3 length: 17 residues. One heparinised draw, averaging around 120 mL, was taken per donor. Sorting of CD4+ naive, central memory, regulatory and stem cell-like memory cells was performed via CD45RO/CCR7/CD25/CD127/CD95/CD27. The whole isolated RNA underwent reverse transcription, so sequencing captured expressed TCRB transcripts. Some clones are missing from TCRdb's copy, which holds only in-frame ones; the method was immunoSEQ multiplex PCR. The sample lists under 250,000 clones, roughly an eighth occurring once. The count of this clone is one. Its matching antigen is unknown.

The chain has TRBV19 and TRBJ1-5, with TRBD1 matching over 7 bases. The source of this sequence is a woman aged 40 to 49 in good health. The sequenced material came from naive CD4+ T cells from blood. CDR3 nucleotides: TGTGCCAGTAGTGCCCGTACAGGGGAAGTGAACAATCAGCCCCAGCATTTT. Protein: CASSARTGEVNNQPQHF.